Following are 12 T cell receptor beta chains from one sample sequenced in a study of CD8+ T cells in alopecia areata. The sample's treatment: oral pan-JAK inhibitor, 5-10 mg twice daily. Isolated RNA was reverse transcribed into cDNA used as the sequencing template. Profiled with immunoSEQ multiplex PCR; TCRdb holds only in-frame clones, not every one. The data contain more than 150,000 clones, approximately 50% of them singletons. The specimen comprised CD8+ T cells sorted from blood, sampled between weeks 51 and 54, from a patient treated with tofacitinib. These receptors originate from a human donor with alopecia areata.

This clone has only a few counts. The V and J genes are TRBV18 and TRBJ2-1, with D perhaps given as TRBD1 or TRBD2 (5 bases each). From germline, CDR1 is KGHSH and CDR2 LQKENI. This CDR3 spans 16 amino acids. V dropped 3 bases and J dropped 4 bases, with 16 bases sitting between them. The CDR3: CASSPGVQGLYNEQFF. The CDR3 DNA sequence: TGTGCCAGCTCACCGGGGGTGCAGGGCTTATACAATGAGCAGTTCTTC.

The chain recombines TRBV30 with TRBJ1-6; D possibly corresponds to TRBD1 (5 bases). V lost 1 base and J 7 bases, leaving 8 bases between the germline ends. CDR3 size: 13 residues. The germline CDR1 and CDR2 sequences are GTSNPN and SVGIG (reference sequence). CDR3 coding DNA: TGTGCCTGGAGTGGCGGGGGAAATTCACCCCTCCACTTT. Translation gives CAWSGGGNSPLHF.

This clone came up many times. This chain joins TRBV2 and TRBJ1-2, with unresolved D. Germline V gene data show CDR1 as SNHLY and CDR2 as FYNNEI. The CDR3 contains 16 residues. Trimming removed 1 base at V and 4 bases at J, with 16 bases between. The CDR3 nucleotides read TGTGCCAGCAGTGAAGGGAGGACCCGTATTGTCTATGGCTACACCTTC. It yields the protein CASSEGRTRIVYGYTF.

The rearrangement joins TRBV15 to TRBJ2-6; perhaps TRBD1 as D (6 bases). This CDR3 contains 16 residues. Trimming cost V 3 bases and J 1 base, with 10 bases left between them. CDR1 and CDR2 (germline): LNHNV, YYDKDF (reference sequence). CDR3 region: CATSSATGSGANVLTF. DNA of the CDR3: TGTGCCACCAGCAGCGCCACAGGGTCTGGGGCCAACGTCCTGACTTTC. Using reference TRBV15 and TRBJ2-6 for the parts outside the CDR3, the full variable domain is DAMVIQNPRYQVTQFGKPVTLSCSQTLNHNVMYWYQQKSSQAPKLLFHYYDKDFNNEADTPDNFQSRRPNTSFCFLDIRSPGLGDTAMYLCATSSATGSGANVLTFGAGSRLTVL.

The chain has TRBV2 and TRBJ1-1, with D tentatively TRBD1 (6 bases). The CDR3 is 14 residues long. Germline values: CDR1 SNHLY, CDR2 FYNNEI. V was clipped by 2 bases and J by 5 bases, with 12 bases between them. The DNA of the CDR3 is TGTGCCAGCAGTGAAAGGGGGATATGGACTGAAGCTTTCTTT. Its translation is CASSERGIWTEAFF. Combining the CDR3 with reference TRBV2 and TRBJ1-1 gives the whole variable domain EPEVTQTPSHQVTQMGQEVILRCVPISNHLYFYWYRQILGQKVEFLVSFYNNEISEKSEIFDDQFSVERPDGSNFTLKIRSTKLEDSAMYFCASSERGIWTEAFFGQGTRLTVV.

There are a few counts of this clone. This sample also contains other DNA sequences that code for the same CDR3. The rearrangement links TRBV30 to TRBJ1-1, with a tentative D call TRBD1 (5 bases). CDR1 is GTSNPN, CDR2 SVGIG, per germline (reference sequence). The CDR3 runs to 12 residues. V was cut by 0 bases and J by 7 bases, with 9 bases left in between. CDR3 in amino acids: CAWSVLGGEAFF. In DNA, the CDR3 is TGTGCCTGGAGTGTTTTGGGGGGTGAAGCTTTCTTT. The full variable domain, its missing parts supplied by reference TRBV30 and TRBJ1-1, is SQTIHQWPATLVQPVGSPLSLECTVEGTSNPNLYWYRQAAGRGLQLLFYSVGIGQISSEVPQNLSASRPQDRQFILSSKKLLLSDSGFYLCAWSVLGGEAFFGQGTRLTVV.

The chain carries TRBV5-4 and TRBJ1-6, with D maybe TRBD1 (5 bases). Trimming left V 2 bases short and J 7 bases short, with 13 bases between. The germline V gene has CDR1 SGHNT and CDR2 YYREEE (reference sequence). The CDR3 extends over 15 amino acids. The CDR3 region is CASSLAGTGNSPLHF. CDR3 bases: TGTGCCAGCAGCTTAGCCGGGACGGGAAATTCACCCCTCCACTTT. Combining the CDR3 with reference TRBV5-4 and TRBJ1-6 gives the whole variable domain ETGVTQSPTHLIKTRGQQVTLRCSSQSGHNTVSWYQQALGQGPQFIFQYYREEENGRGNFPPRFSGLQFPNYSSELNVNALELDDSALYLCASSLAGTGNSPLHFGNGTRLTVT.

The V gene is TRBV28, the J gene TRBJ2-7; D is ambiguous. V was cut by 3 bases and J by 4 bases, with 10 bases left in between. The CDR3 totals 13 residues. Germline V gene sequence: CDR1 MDHEN, CDR2 SYDVKM. The CDR3 is CASSLNRGYEQYF. In DNA, the CDR3 is TGTGCCAGCAGTTTGAACAGAGGATACGAGCAGTACTTC.

This chain uses TRBV13 with TRBJ1-1; maybe TRBD1 (5 bases). CDR1 and CDR2 (germline): PRHDT, FYEKMQ (reference sequence). V was trimmed by 5 bases and J by 8 bases, leaving 9 bases between them. The CDR3 consists of 11 residues. This CDR3 is CASSPTGEAFF. CDR3 nucleotide sequence: TGTGCCAGCAGCCCTACAGGCGAAGCTTTCTTT.

The V gene is TRBV5-6, the J gene TRBJ2-1, with 8 bases that match TRBD2. The V segment lost 0 bases and the J segment 4 bases; nucleotides outside the gene matches: 3. Germline values: CDR1 SGHDT, CDR2 YYEEEE. The CDR3 has 15 residues. CDR3 nucleotides: TGTGCCAGCAGCTTGGGAGCGGGGGCGTACAATGAGCAGTTCTTC. Translated: CASSLGAGAYNEQFF.

The chain recombines TRBV5-4 with TRBJ2-1; D remains unclear. The CDR3 contains 13 residues. Germline V CDR1 and CDR2: SGHNT, YYREEE (reference sequence). The ends were cut back, 0 bases at V and 10 bases at J, with 11 bases in the middle. DNA for the CDR3: TGTGCCAGCAGCTTGGGGGGTTCTGCCGAGCAGTTCTTC. Amino acid sequence: CASSLGGSAEQFF.

The chain combines TRBV30 with TRBJ2-3; the D gene is possibly TRBD2 (6 bases). With 2 bases removed from V and 0 bases from J, the gap between germline ends came to 12 bases. The CDR3 sequence is 15 residues long. The germline V gene encodes CDR1 GTSNPN and CDR2 SVGIG (reference sequence). CDR3 coding DNA: TGTGCCTGGAGTCCGGGAGTACTAAGCACAGATACGCAGTATTTT. Translation gives CAWSPGVLSTDTQYF.